What follows describes a single T cell receptor beta chain. The antigen remains unidentified. CDR3 size: 15 residues. CDR1 and CDR2 (germline): SNHLY, FYNNEI. Trimming removed 2 bases from V and 5 bases from J; junction bases left unmatched: 6. The protocol was immunoSEQ multiplex PCR, while the TCRdb copy is restricted to in-frame clones and leaves out a portion. The table lists under 15,000 clones, roughly 69% of them singletons. Sorted T cells were CFSE-labeled and cultured roughly five days with allogeneic regulatory or mature dendritic cells at 1:10. This entry belongs to a study of regulatory dendritic cells for organ transplantation.

This clonotype was sampled from a human donor in good health. Input material: naive CD4+ T cells from blood cultured with regulatory dendritic cells. Subset in this sample: CD45RA+ naive T cells. V gene TRBV2 combines with J gene TRBJ2-3, with 8 bases lining up with TRBD2. The chain's CDR3 is CASSELGGAVDTQYF. Written as DNA, the CDR3 is TGTGCCAGCAGTGAACTCGGGGGGGCAGTAGATACGCAGTATTTT.